The sequence of this T cell receptor beta chain was determined in a study of blood T cell repertoires in COVID-19. The wider study: Both acute and convalescent COVID-19 samples were obtained from the United States, Italy and Spain.

Authors' data handling: Nucleated cell counts were estimated from reference gene primer amplification. Only in-frame clones appear in the TCRdb table, and some are missing; sequencing was by immunoSEQ multiplex PCR. V and J calls and clone size are copied from that table; D and trimming were computed from the DNA. The sample holds a few hundred thousand clones, about 81% seen once. Self-reported history from a screening survey and questionnaire set each donor's cohort. The CDR3 has 15 residues. From germline, CDR1 is PRHDT and CDR2 FYEKMQ (reference sequence). Trimming took off 1 base at V and 0 bases at J, with 9 bases between the two ends.

The origin of this receptor is a man younger than 40 with acute COVID-19. Source material: PBMCs or T cells enriched from blood (not recorded which). The V and J genes are TRBV13 and TRBJ1-1, with a tentative D call TRBD1 (5 bases). CDR3 DNA: TGTGCCAGCAGCTTAGCGCAGGGAATGAACACTGAAGCTTTCTTT. As protein: CASSLAQGMNTEAFF.